This T cell receptor beta chain is from a study of regulatory T cells in long-lasting Graves disease. Sequencing libraries for TCR beta were prepared with iRepertoire HTBI primers and Arm-PCR of CDR3 regions. TCRdb reanalysed the multiplex PCR reads using MiXCR and keeps one entry per CDR3 protein. The sample includes hundreds of thousands of distinct CDR3 sequences, roughly a sixth of them seen just once. Time point denoted: newly diagnosed GD, antithyroid drugs for less than 3 months. RNA extracted from PBMCs served as the sequencing template. Trimming removed 8 bases from V and 7 bases from J, with 20 bases in between. This CDR3 region has 14 residues. Germline V lookup: CDR1 SNHLY, CDR2 FYNNEI. This clonotype was detected ten times or more. These sequences were also reported in another study, on T cells in Graves' hyperthyroidism and ophthalmopathy.

The sequencing used peripheral blood mononuclear cells (PBMCs), collected at new diagnosis, from a patient treated with antithyroid drugs. The clonotype comes from a woman aged 35 to 59 with Graves disease. The rearrangement uses TRBV2 and TRBJ1-1, with D maybe TRBD1 (5 bases). The CDR3 region has the DNA TGTGCCAGCGACCGACACTTGACAGCCTATGAAGCTTTCTTT. Encoded protein: CASDRHLTAYEAFF.